This entry is about one TCR beta chain. The sample belongs to a study of blood T cell repertoires in COVID-19. In the study's own analysis: Amplified reference gene primers provided the basis for estimating nucleated cell counts. Only in-frame clones appear in the TCRdb table, and some are missing; sequencing was by immunoSEQ multiplex PCR. V, J and clone size derive from that table, while D and trimming were established from the DNA sequence. The sample lists roughly 25,000 clones; around 94% were seen once. CDR1 is ENHRY, CDR2 SYGVKD, per germline. This CDR3 is built from 14 residues. V lost 2 bases and J lost 4, with 12 bases in between.

The J gene is TRBJ2-7, the V gene TRBV10-3, with TRBD1 as a possible D gene (6 bases). Material: peripheral blood. The TCR sequence derives from a woman aged 50 to 60 with active COVID-19. The CDR3 loop is CAISEQGTGYEQYV. In DNA, the CDR3 is TGTGCCATCAGTGAGCAGGGGACGGGGTACGAGCAGTACGTC.